This T cell receptor (beta chain) was sequenced during a study of T cells in Graves' hyperthyroidism and ophthalmopathy. Study details: Peripheral blood samples were taken at initial diagnosis, prior to any treatment. Study conclusions and caveats: Also found in blood were most expanded thyroid clonotypes above 0.001. Patients with ophthalmopathy were separated from those with stable hyperthyroidism by a 13 V-J model.

This CDR3 is 13 amino acids long. V gave up 9 bases and J gave up 4 bases; unmatched junction bases: 5. In germline, CDR1 is ENHRY, CDR2 SYGVKD. The table lists this clonotype with a few counts. The antigen remains unidentified. The CDR3 regions of TCR beta were amplified from RNA transcripts. First-round RT-PCR of the TCR CDR3 relied on the HTBI primer set. TCRdb reprocessed the multiplex PCR reads with MiXCR, giving one entry per CDR3 protein. This table has 530,000 or so distinct CDR3 sequences, about 15% appearing once. This rearrangement joins TRBV10-3 to TRBJ2-2; 7 bases agree with TRBD1. Sample: blood. The clonotype was recovered from a young woman with Graves' ophthalmopathy. Here the CDR3 reads CAIVQGPTGELFF. The CDR3 nucleotides read TGTGCCATTGTACAGGGGCCCACCGGGGAGCTGTTTTTT.